This TCR beta chain emerged from a study of Ad26.COV2.S vaccination and SARS-CoV-2 variants. Study-wide findings and caveats: Spike-specific TCR breadth in vaccine recipients exceeded that seen in placebo recipients. Spike-specific CD8+ and CD4+ T cell responses reportedly showed substantial breadth after vaccination. The study found similar non-spike TCR breadth in vaccine and placebo recipients. In TCR breadth and depth analyses, total T cell responses may have been underestimated.

Method: immunoSEQ multiplex PCR; TCRdb's copy keeps in-frame clones and lacks some. This sample yields about 180,000 clones, of which around 85% are seen a single time; approximately 6% belongs to the top ten. Concerning this clone: Its specificity is not known.

The V end lost 3 bases, the J end lost 12 bases, and 12 bases lay between the germline ends. Germline CDR1 DFQATT, CDR2 SNEGSKA (reference sequence). CDR3 length: 11 amino acids. The sequence was collected from a human donor who had recovered from COVID-19. The gene calls are TRBV20-1 and TRBJ2-1, with TRBD2 as a possible D gene (6 bases). The source material was peripheral blood, sampled after recovery from COVID-19. The DNA for the CDR3 is TGCAGTGCTAGCTCTCACGGGGGGCAGTTCTTC. Translation gives CSASSHGGQFF.